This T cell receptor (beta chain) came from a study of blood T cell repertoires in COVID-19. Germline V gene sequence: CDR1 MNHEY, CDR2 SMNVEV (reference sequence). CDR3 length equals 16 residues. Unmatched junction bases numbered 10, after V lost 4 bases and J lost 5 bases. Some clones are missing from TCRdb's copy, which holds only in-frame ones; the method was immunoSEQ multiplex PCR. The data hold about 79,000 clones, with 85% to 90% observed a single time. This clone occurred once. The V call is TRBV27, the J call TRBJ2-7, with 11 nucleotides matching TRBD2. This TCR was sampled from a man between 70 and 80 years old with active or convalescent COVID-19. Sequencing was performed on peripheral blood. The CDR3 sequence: CASSYLAGGIVNEQYF. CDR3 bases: TGTGCCAGCAGTTATTTAGCGGGAGGGATTGTCAACGAGCAGTACTTC.